The sequence of this TCR beta chain was determined in a study of cytomegalovirus exposure and HLA in healthy donors. Study-level findings and limits: Earlier analysis found most TCR beta V segments productive about 90% or about 30% of the time.

Vbeta (60) and Jbeta (13) primers were used in the PCR. TCRdb's table, derived via immunoSEQ multiplex PCR, lists solely in-frame clones and lacks some. The data hold roughly 120,000 clones, with 82% observed a single time. Trimming left V 0 bases short and J 3 bases short, with 12 bases between. This CDR3 is built from 15 residues. Per the germline V gene, CDR1 is SGHRS and CDR2 is YFSETQ. In the case of this clone: What it binds is unknown.

Input material: PBMCs. The V gene is TRBV5-1, the J gene TRBJ1-1; weak D call: TRBD1 (6 bases). This TCR came from a male donor in good health and CMV-seropositive. The DNA of the CDR3 is TGCGCCAGCAGCTTGGACAGGGCGGAGGACACTGAAGCTTTCTTT. Its protein product is CASSLDRAEDTEAFF.